This T cell receptor beta chain was observed in a study of siplizumab effects on memory and regulatory T cells. Findings of the study overall: Proof of suppressive function in proliferating Tregs from siplizumab cultures was not established.

Regarding this clone: Antigen specificity is unknown.

The ends lost 6 bases at V and 7 bases at J; junction bases unmatched: 8. Germline lookup yields CDR1 PRHDT and CDR2 FYEKMQ (reference sequence). The CDR3 is made up of 15 amino acids. Approximately 100,000 TCR templates per sample were assayed. Assay used: immunoSEQ multiplex PCR; TCRdb lists only in-frame clones, some missing. Of approximately 92,000 clones in the sample, over 90% were seen once. The sequencing sample was made of non-Treg CD4+ T cells sorted from blood. This TCR was sampled from a human donor in good health. V is TRBV13 and J is TRBJ2-2; 10 bases match TRBD2. In nucleotides, the CDR3 is TGTGCCAGCAGACCGAGCGGGAGGGCCGGCGGGGAGCTGTTTTTT. It specifies CASRPSGRAGGELFF.